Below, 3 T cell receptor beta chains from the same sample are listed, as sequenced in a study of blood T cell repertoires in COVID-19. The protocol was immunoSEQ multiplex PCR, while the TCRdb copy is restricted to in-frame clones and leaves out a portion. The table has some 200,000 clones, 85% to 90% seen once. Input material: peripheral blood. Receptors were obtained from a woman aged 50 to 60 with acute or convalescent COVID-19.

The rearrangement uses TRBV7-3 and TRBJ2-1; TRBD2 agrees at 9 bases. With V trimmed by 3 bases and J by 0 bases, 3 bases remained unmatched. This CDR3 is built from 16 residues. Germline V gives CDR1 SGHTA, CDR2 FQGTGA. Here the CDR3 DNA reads TGTGCCAGCAGCTTTAGCGGGGGAAGCTCCTACAATGAGCAGTTCTTC. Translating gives CASSFSGGSSYNEQFF.

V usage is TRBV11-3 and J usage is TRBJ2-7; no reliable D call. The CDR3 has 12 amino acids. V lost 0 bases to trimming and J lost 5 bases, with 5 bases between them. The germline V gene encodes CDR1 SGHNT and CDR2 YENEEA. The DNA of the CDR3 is TGTGCCAGCAGCTTAGAAGCCCACGAGCAGTACTTC. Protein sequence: CASSLEAHEQYF.

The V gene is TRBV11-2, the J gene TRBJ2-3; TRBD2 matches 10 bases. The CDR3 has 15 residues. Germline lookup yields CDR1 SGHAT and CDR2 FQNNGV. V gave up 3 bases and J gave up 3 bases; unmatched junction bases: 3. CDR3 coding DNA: TGTGCCAGCAGCTTTAGCGGGGGGCTTACAGATACGCAGTATTTT. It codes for CASSFSGGLTDTQYF. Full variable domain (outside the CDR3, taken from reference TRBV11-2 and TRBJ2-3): EAGVAQSPRYKIIEKRQSVAFWCNPISGHATLYWYQQILGQGPKLLIQFQNNGVVDDSQLPKDRFSAERLKGVDSTLKIQPAKLEDSAVYLCASSFSGGLTDTQYFGPGTRLTVL.